Given below is one T cell receptor beta chain in context. Read coverage stops 3 residues before the CDR3 terminus; the germline J gene supplies the remainder. This sample is drawn from a study of T cells in women clearing cervical HPV infection. About the research overall: Controls gave blood once infection was undetectable; cases at lesion identification.

The method was immunoSEQ multiplex PCR; TCRdb's version includes in-frame clones alone and lacks a portion of them. This table lists about 14,000 clones. CDR1 is LNHDA and CDR2 is SQIVND in the germline V gene (reference sequence). The CDR3 has 15 amino acids. The TCR comes from a woman between 18 and 75 years old with a cervical HPV16 infection that either progressed to CIN3+ or cleared (not recorded which). The J gene is TRBJ2-3, the V gene TRBV19; 9 nucleotides match TRBD2. The sample consisted of blood buffy coat. CDR3 DNA (partial): TGTGCCAGTAGTATTAGCGGGGGAGCACAAGAGACG. Its translation is CASSISGGAQET. The whole CDR3 protein reads CASSISGGAQETQYF.